The 20 T cell receptor beta chains below come from one sample, sequenced in a study of T cells after yellow fever vaccination. MiXCR, run by TCRdb on the 5' RACE reads, gives a single entry per CDR3 protein. Among about 340,000 distinct CDR3 sequences, more than 8.5% were seen once, and the ten largest hold approximately 19%. The sample consisted of PBMCs, taken on the day of the first yellow fever vaccination. Source of these receptors: a man aged 18 to 30 who received the YFV17D yellow fever vaccine.

This clonotype was observed a few times. This chain connects TRBV7-2 to TRBJ1-2; D is possibly TRBD1 (6 bases). From germline, CDR1 is SGHTA and CDR2 FQGNSA. This CDR3 has 11 amino acids. V was pared by 7 bases and J by 8 bases, with 11 bases between. The chain's CDR3 is CASNYREGYTF. CDR3 DNA sequence: TGTGCCAGCAACTACAGGGAGGGCTACACCTTC.

This chain connects TRBV7-9 to TRBJ2-7, with D possibly TRBD1 on 5 matching bases. Germline CDR1 reads SEHNR; CDR2 reads FQNEAQ (reference sequence). Trimming stripped 2 bases from V and 4 bases from J, with 15 bases between. The CDR3 contains 15 residues. This CDR3 is CASSLFGQGPYEQYF. In DNA, the CDR3 is TGTGCCAGCAGCTTATTCGGTCAGGGTCCTTACGAGCAGTACTTC.

This clonotype occurred a few times. This sequence joins TRBV4-3 and TRBJ2-3; a weak D match, TRBD2 (8 bases). The length of the CDR3 is 15 residues. Germline CDR1 is LGHNA and CDR2 is YSLEER. Trimming removed 4 bases at V and 4 bases at J, with 15 bases between. CDR3 sequence reads: CASSRREGAPDTQYF. The DNA of the CDR3 is TGCGCCAGCAGCCGTCGGGAGGGGGCCCCAGATACGCAGTATTTT.

The J gene is TRBJ2-1, the V gene TRBV7-6; possible D gene TRBD1, 5 bases. The V gene's germline CDR1 is SGHVS and CDR2 FNYEAQ. V was shortened by 4 bases and J by 5 bases, with 9 bases between the two germline ends. CDR3 length equals 13 residues. The CDR3 loop reads CASSSRANNEQFF. As DNA, the CDR3 is TGTGCCAGCAGCTCCAGGGCCAACAATGAGCAGTTCTTC.

This clonotype appeared once. A much larger clone sits a single nucleotide away, making a read error possible. J is TRBJ2-1 and V is TRBV4-3; the match to TRBD2 covers 8 bases. Per the germline V gene, CDR1 is LGHNA and CDR2 is YSLEER. The CDR3 covers 16 residues. Here the CDR3 reads CASSQDYGGRYNELFF. CDR3 nucleotides: TGCGCCAGCAGCCAAGATTACGGCGGGAGGTACAATGAGCTGTTCTTC.

CDR3 coding DNA: TGTGCCAGCAGCCCGTGGGGGACTAGCGGAGAGACCCAGTACTTC. Its protein product is CASSPWGTSGETQYF. The gene calls are TRBV7-3 and TRBJ2-5; the match to TRBD2 covers 11 bases. The CDR3 contains 15 residues. The V gene's germline CDR1 is SGHTA and CDR2 FQGTGA. Trimming cost V 5 bases and J 4 bases; bases outside gene matches: 6.

This clonotype was seen a few times. The chain employs TRBV7-2 and TRBJ1-2, with 7 bases identical to TRBD1. This CDR3 is 15 amino acids long. Germline V gives CDR1 SGHTA, CDR2 FQGNSA. J gave up 4 bases and V 0 bases, and 5 bases lay outside the gene matches. The CDR3 reads CASSLAGQLFYGYTF. The CDR3 region has the DNA TGTGCCAGCAGCTTAGCGGGACAGCTCTTCTATGGCTACACCTTC.

The rearrangement joins TRBV3-1 to TRBJ2-2; 7 bases fit TRBD1. The CDR3 has 16 amino acids. The V gene end was trimmed by 3 bases and the J gene end by 7 bases; junction bases not matched to a gene: 11. Germline lookup yields CDR1 LGHDT and CDR2 YNNKEL (reference sequence). The CDR3 DNA follows: TGTGCCAGCAGCCACTTAACAGGGGTGATAGGCGGGGAGCTGTTTTTT. The encoded protein is CASSHLTGVIGGELFF.

In this sample, this clonotype turned up a few times. The chain is built from TRBV5-1 and TRBJ2-3, with 9 bases fitting TRBD1. Germline V gene lookup returns CDR1 SGHRS and CDR2 YFSETQ. The CDR3 runs to 17 residues. Trimming took 3 bases from V and 0 from J; bases not matched to a gene: 8. The DNA for the CDR3 is TGCGCCAGCAGCTACCGGACAGGGGTGGGAAGCACAGATACGCAGTATTTT. It specifies CASSYRTGVGSTDTQYF. The whole variable domain, filled in from reference TRBV5-1 and TRBJ2-3, reads KAGVTQTPRYLIKTRGQQVTLSCSPISGHRSVSWYQQTPGQGLQFLFEYFSETQRNKGNFPGRFSGRQFSNSRSEMNVSTLELGDSALYLCASSYRTGVGSTDTQYFGPGTRLTVL.

This clonotype showed up many times. The chain joins TRBV7-2 to TRBJ2-7; D is unresolved. CDR3 length equals 13 residues. Germline V gene lookup returns CDR1 SGHTA and CDR2 FQGNSA. Trimming took 5 bases from V and 7 from J, leaving 15 bases between them. CDR3 amino acids: CASSPQLGREQYF. Here the CDR3 DNA reads TGTGCCAGCAGCCCACAGCTTGGGCGGGAGCAGTACTTC.

The CDR3 region is CASSGRQGILGYGYTF. The CDR3 coding sequence is TGTGCCAGCAGCGGAAGACAGGGCATCCTGGGCTATGGCTACACCTTC. The chain employs TRBV5-8 and TRBJ1-2; 7 nucleotides agree with TRBD1. The CDR3 sequence is 16 residues long. V shed 4 bases, J shed 4 bases, and the junction held 13 bases outside the gene matches. Germline values: CDR1 SGHTS, CDR2 YDEGEE.

This clonotype was observed at least ten times. The chain joins TRBV15 to TRBJ1-4, with 7 positions matching TRBD1. Germline V gives CDR1 LNHNV, CDR2 YYDKDF (reference sequence). This CDR3 spans 13 amino acids. V lost 5 bases and J lost 10; bases outside the gene matches: 7. The CDR3 loop reads CATSYRSGGKLFF. The CDR3 DNA reads as TGTGCCACCAGCTACCGCTCAGGGGGAAAACTGTTTTTT. Together with reference TRBV15 and TRBJ1-4, the CDR3 gives the full variable domain: DAMVIQNPRYQVTQFGKPVTLSCSQTLNHNVMYWYQQKSSQAPKLLFHYYDKDFNNEADTPDNFQSRRPNTSFCFLDIRSPGLGDTAMYLCATSYRSGGKLFFGSGTQLSVL.

This clonotype was seen a handful of times. The V call is TRBV10-3, the J call TRBJ1-5; 10 bases are shared with TRBD1. The CDR3 covers 14 residues. Unmatched junction bases numbered 6, after V lost 8 bases and J lost 5 bases. Germline CDR1 is ENHRY and CDR2 is SYGVKD. CDR3 in DNA: TGTGCCATCGCCTCGACAGGGGGCGATCAGCCCCAGCATTTT. Its translation is CAIASTGGDQPQHF.

The rearrangement joins TRBV20-1 to TRBJ2-3; 13 bases fit TRBD2. The CDR3 runs 13 residues. From germline, CDR1 is DFQATT and CDR2 SNEGSKA (reference sequence). The V gene end was trimmed by 5 bases and the J gene end by 10 bases; junction bases not matched to a gene: 6. The CDR3, as DNA: TGCAGTGCTTTCGGGACTAGCGGGGAGCCGCAGTATTTT. This gives the protein CSAFGTSGEPQYF.

This clonotype has more than one count but fewer than ten. The rearrangement uses TRBV10-3 and TRBJ2-7; D possibly corresponds to TRBD1 (6 bases). Germline V gene lookup returns CDR1 ENHRY and CDR2 SYGVKD. This CDR3 comprises 14 residues. V gave up 7 bases and J gave up 0 bases, with 13 bases separating them. DNA for the CDR3: TGTGCCATCAAAACGGACAGTAGCTCCTACGAGCAGTACTTC. It specifies CAIKTDSSSYEQYF.

The rearrangement uses TRBV28 and TRBJ1-1; D perhaps matches TRBD1 (6 bases). Germline lookup yields CDR1 MDHEN and CDR2 SYDVKM. The CDR3 consists of 15 residues. With 6 bases removed from V and 5 bases from J, the gap between germline ends came to 19 bases. The CDR3 bases are TGTGCCAGCAGGGTCCTTGCAGGGGCTGGGACTGAAGCTTTCTTT. It codes for CASRVLAGAGTEAFF.

V and J are TRBV11-2 and TRBJ2-5; the D is unclear. Germline V gene lookup returns CDR1 SGHAT and CDR2 FQNNGV. The ends were cut back, 3 bases at V and 5 bases at J, with 10 bases in the middle. The CDR3 sequence is 13 residues long. This CDR3 is CASSFDAAETQYF. The DNA for the CDR3 is TGTGCCAGCAGCTTCGATGCTGCGGAGACCCAGTACTTC.

This clonotype has only a few counts. This chain links TRBV27 with TRBJ1-4; D is possibly TRBD1 (5 bases). V lost 4 bases, J lost 7 bases, and 13 bases lay in between. The germline V gene encodes CDR1 MNHEY and CDR2 SMNVEV (reference sequence). This CDR3 region has 14 residues. CDR3 nucleotides: TGTGCCAGCAGTTGGGCAGGGCAACGTGAAAAACTGTTTTTT. This translates into CASSWAGQREKLFF.

This rearrangement joins TRBV20-1 to TRBJ1-1; 7 positions agree with TRBD1. The CDR3 has 13 residues. J was trimmed by 3 bases and V by 6 bases; bases with no gene match: 7. The germline gives CDR1 DFQATT, CDR2 SNEGSKA (reference sequence). In DNA form, the CDR3 reads TGCAGTGCCACGACAGGGCTGGACACTGAAGCTTTCTTT. Translating gives CSATTGLDTEAFF.

The chain uses TRBV7-3 and TRBJ2-7; D is perhaps TRBD1 or TRBD2 (5 bases each). V dropped 4 bases and J dropped 6 bases, with 13 bases sitting between them. The CDR3 runs 13 residues. The V gene's germline CDR1 is SGHTA and CDR2 FQGTGA. In DNA, the CDR3 is TGTGCCAGCAGCTCTTCCGGGACCGCCGAGCAGTACTTC. This encodes CASSSSGTAEQYF.